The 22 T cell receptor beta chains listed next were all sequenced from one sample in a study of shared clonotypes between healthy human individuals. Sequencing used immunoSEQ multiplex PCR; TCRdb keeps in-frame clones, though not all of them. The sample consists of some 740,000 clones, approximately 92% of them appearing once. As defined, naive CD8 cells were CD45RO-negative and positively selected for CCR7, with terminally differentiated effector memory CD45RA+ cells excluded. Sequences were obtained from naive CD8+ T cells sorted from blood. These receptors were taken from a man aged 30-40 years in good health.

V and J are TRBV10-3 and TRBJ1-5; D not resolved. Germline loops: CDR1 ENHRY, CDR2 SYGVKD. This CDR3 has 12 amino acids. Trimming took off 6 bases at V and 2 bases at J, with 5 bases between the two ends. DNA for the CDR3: TGTGCCATCAGCACAGGCAATCAGCCCCAGCATTTT. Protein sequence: CAISTGNQPQHF.

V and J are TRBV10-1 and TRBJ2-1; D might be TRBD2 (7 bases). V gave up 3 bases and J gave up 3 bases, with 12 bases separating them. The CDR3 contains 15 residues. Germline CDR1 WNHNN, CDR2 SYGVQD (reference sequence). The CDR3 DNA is TGCGCCAGCAGTGAACAGGGACTATACTACAATGAGCAGTTCTTC. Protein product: CASSEQGLYYNEQFF.

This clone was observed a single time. CDR3 in amino acids: CASRSGVEQFF. The CDR3 bases are TGTGCCAGCAGGTCAGGGGTTGAGCAGTTCTTC. J is TRBJ2-1 and V is TRBV27; TRBD1 is a possible D gene (6 bases). Germline V gives CDR1 MNHEY, CDR2 SMNVEV (reference sequence). CDR3 length: 11 residues. The V gene lost 6 bases and the J gene lost 9 bases, with 9 bases spanning the gap.

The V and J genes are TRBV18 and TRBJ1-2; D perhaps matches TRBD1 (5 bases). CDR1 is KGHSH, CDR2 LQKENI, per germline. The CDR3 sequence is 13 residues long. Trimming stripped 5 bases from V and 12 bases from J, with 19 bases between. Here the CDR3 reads CASSKKGPQLHTF. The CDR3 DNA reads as TGTGCCAGCTCAAAAAAGGGACCACAGCTCCACACCTTC.

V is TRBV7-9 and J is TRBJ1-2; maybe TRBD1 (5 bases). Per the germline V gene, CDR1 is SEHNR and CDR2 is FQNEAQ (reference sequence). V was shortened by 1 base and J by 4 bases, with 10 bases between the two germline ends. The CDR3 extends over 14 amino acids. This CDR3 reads CASSLGGEIYGYTF. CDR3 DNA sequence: TGTGCCAGCAGCTTAGGAGGGGAAATCTATGGCTACACCTTC.

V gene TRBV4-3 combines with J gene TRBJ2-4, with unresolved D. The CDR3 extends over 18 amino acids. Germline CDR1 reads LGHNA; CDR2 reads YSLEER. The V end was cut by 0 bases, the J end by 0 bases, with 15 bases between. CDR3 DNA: TGCGCCAGCAGCCAAGATCTCCGGCAGACATTAGCCAAAAACATTCAGTACTTC. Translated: CASSQDLRQTLAKNIQYF.

The DNA of the CDR3 is TGTGCCACCAGCAGAGAAATTATGGGAGGCGAGACCCAGTACTTC. Residues: CATSREIMGGETQYF. The rearrangement links TRBV15 to TRBJ2-5, with D maybe TRBD2 (6 bases). From germline, CDR1 is LNHNV and CDR2 YYDKDF (reference sequence). V gave up 0 bases and J gave up 5 bases, with 13 bases separating them. There are 15 residues in the CDR3. The variable domain in full, completed from reference TRBV15 and TRBJ2-5, reads DAMVIQNPRYQVTQFGKPVTLSCSQTLNHNVMYWYQQKSSQAPKLLFHYYDKDFNNEADTPDNFQSRRPNTSFCFLDIRSPGLGDTAMYLCATSREIMGGETQYFGPGTRLLVL.

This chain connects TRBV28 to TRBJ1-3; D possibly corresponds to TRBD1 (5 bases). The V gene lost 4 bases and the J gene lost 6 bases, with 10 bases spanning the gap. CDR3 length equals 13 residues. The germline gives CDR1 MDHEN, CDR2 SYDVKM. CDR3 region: CASSSYRKNTIYF. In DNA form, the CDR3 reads TGTGCCAGCAGTTCATACAGGAAAAACACCATATATTTT. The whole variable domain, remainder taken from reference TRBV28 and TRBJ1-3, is DVKVTQSSRYLVKRTGEKVFLECVQDMDHENMFWYRQDPGLGLRLIYFSYDVKMKEKGDIPEGYSVSREKKERFSLILESASTNQTSMYLCASSSYRKNTIYFGEGSWLTVV.

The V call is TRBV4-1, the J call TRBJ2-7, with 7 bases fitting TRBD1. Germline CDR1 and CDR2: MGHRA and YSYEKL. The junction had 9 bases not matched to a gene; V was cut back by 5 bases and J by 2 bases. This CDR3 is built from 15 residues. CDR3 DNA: TGCGCCAGCAGCTACGACAGGGCAAGCACCTACGAGCAGTACTTC. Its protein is CASSYDRASTYEQYF.

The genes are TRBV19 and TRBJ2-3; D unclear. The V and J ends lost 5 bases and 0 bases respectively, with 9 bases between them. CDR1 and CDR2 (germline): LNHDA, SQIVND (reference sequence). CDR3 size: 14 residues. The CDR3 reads CASSQDPSTDTQYF. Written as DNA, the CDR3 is TGTGCCAGTAGTCAGGACCCTAGCACAGATACGCAGTATTTT.

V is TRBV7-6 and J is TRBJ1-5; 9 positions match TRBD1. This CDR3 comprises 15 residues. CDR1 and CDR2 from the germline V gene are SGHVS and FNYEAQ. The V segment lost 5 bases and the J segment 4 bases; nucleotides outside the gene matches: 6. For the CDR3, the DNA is TGTGCCAGCAGCCCCGGGACAGGGACAAATCAGCCCCAGCATTTT. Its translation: CASSPGTGTNQPQHF. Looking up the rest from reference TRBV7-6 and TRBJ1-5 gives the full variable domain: GAGVSQSPRYKVTKRGQDVALRCDPISGHVSLYWYRQALGQGPEFLTYFNYEAQQDKSGLPNDRFSAERPEGSISTLTIQRTEQRDSAMYRCASSPGTGTNQPQHFGDGTRLSIL.

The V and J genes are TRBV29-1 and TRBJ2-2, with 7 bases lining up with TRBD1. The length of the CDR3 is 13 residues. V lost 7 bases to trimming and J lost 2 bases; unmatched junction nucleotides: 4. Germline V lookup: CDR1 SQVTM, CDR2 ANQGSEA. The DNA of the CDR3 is TGCAGCGCTGACAGGGAAAACACCGGGGAGCTGTTTTTT. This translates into CSADRENTGELFF.

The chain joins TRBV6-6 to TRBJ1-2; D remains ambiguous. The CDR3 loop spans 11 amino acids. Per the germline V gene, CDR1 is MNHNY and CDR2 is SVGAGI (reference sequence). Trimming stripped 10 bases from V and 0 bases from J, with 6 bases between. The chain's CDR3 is CATGTNYGYTF. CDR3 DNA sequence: TGTGCCACTGGAACTAACTATGGCTACACCTTC.

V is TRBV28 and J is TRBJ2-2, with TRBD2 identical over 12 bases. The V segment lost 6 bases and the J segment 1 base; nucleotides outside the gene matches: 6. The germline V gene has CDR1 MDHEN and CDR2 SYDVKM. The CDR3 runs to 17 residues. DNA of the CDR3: TGTGCCAGCAGCTTGGGACTAGCGGGCCTGAACACCGGGGAGCTGTTTTTT. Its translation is CASSLGLAGLNTGELFF.

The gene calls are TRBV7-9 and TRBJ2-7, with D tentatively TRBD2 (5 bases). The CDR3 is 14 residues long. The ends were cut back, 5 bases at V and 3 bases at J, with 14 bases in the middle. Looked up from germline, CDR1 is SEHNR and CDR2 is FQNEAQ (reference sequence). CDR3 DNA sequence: TGTGCCAGCAGCCCCGGGGTGGGCCTCTACGAGCAGTACTTC. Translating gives CASSPGVGLYEQYF.

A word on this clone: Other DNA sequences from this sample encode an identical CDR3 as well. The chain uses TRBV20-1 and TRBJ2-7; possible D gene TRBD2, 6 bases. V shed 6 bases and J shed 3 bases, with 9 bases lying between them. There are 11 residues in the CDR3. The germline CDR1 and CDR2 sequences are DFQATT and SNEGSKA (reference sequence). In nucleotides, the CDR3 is TGCAGTGCCCCGCGGGGCTACGAGCAGTACTTC. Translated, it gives CSAPRGYEQYF.

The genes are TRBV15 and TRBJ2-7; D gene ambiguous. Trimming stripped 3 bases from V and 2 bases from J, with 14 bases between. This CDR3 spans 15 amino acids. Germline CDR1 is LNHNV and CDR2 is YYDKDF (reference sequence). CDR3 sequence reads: CATSSSVYGTYEQYF. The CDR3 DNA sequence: TGTGCCACCAGCAGCTCAGTTTACGGAACCTACGAGCAGTACTTC.

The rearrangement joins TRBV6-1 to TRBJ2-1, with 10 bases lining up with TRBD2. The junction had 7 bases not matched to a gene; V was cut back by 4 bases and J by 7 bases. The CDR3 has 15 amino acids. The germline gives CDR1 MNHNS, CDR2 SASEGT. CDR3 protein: CASSALAGEVNEQFF. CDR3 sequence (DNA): TGTGCCAGCAGTGCCCTAGCGGGAGAAGTAAATGAGCAGTTCTTC.

Here the CDR3 reads CASYLSGDLNEQFF. The CDR3, as DNA: TGTGCCAGCTACCTAAGTGGAGACCTCAATGAGCAGTTCTTC. The genes are TRBV5-6 and TRBJ2-1; D is uncertain. V was clipped by 7 bases and J by 6 bases, with 17 bases between them. The germline CDR1 and CDR2 sequences are SGHDT and YYEEEE. The CDR3 is 14 residues long.

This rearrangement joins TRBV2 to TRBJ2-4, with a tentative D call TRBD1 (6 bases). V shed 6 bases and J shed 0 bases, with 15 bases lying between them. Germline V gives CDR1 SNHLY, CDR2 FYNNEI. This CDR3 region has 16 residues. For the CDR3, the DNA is TGTGCCAGCAGGGAAAGACAGGAAATAGCCAAAAACATTCAGTACTTC. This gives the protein CASRERQEIAKNIQYF.

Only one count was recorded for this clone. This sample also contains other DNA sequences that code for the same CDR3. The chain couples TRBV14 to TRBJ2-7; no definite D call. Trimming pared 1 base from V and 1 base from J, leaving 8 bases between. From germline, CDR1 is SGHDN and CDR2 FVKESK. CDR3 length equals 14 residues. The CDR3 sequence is CASSQGSLSYEQYF. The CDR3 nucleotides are TGTGCCAGCAGCCAAGGCTCCCTGTCCTACGAGCAGTACTTC.

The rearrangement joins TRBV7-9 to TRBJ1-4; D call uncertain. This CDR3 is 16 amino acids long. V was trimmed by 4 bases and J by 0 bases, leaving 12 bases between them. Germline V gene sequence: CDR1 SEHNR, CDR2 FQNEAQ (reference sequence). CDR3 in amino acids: CASSWNSLATNEKLFF. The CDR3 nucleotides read TGTGCCAGCAGCTGGAACTCTTTGGCAACTAATGAAAAACTGTTTTTT.